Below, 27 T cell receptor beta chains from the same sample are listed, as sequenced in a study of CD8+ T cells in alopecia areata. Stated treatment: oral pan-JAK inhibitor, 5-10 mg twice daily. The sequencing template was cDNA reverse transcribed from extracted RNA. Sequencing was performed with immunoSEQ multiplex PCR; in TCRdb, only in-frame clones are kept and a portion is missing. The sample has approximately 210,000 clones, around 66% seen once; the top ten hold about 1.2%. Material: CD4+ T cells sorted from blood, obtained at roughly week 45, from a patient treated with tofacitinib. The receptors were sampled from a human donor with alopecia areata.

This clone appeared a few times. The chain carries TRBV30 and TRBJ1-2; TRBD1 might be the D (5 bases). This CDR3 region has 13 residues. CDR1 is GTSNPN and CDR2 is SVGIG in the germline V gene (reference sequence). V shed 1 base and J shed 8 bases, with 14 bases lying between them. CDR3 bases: TGTGCCTGGAGTGGGACATCCCTGGGAGGCTACACCTTC. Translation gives CAWSGTSLGGYTF.

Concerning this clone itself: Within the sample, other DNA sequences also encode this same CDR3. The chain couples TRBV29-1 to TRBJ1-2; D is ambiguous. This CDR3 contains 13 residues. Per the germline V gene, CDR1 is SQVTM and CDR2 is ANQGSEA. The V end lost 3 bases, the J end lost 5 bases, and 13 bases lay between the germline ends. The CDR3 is CSVEVPGSYGYTF. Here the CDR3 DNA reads TGCAGCGTTGAGGTCCCAGGATCGTATGGCTACACCTTC.

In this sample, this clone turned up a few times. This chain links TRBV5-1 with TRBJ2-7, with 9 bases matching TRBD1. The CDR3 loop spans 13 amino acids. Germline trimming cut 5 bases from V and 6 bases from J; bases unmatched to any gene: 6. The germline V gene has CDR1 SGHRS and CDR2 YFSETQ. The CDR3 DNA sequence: TGCGCCAGCAGACCTAACAGGGGGCGCGAGCAGTACTTC. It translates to CASRPNRGREQYF.

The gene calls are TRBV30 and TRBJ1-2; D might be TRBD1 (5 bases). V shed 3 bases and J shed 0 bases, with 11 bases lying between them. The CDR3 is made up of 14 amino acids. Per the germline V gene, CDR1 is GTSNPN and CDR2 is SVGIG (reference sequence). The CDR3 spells CAWSATRANYGYTF. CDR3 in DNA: TGTGCCTGGAGCGCGACCAGGGCTAACTATGGCTACACCTTC.

CDR3 amino acids: CASSLQGLDTGELFF. CDR3 DNA: TGTGCCAGCAGCCTACAGGGGTTAGACACCGGGGAGCTGTTTTTT. V and J are TRBV5-6 and TRBJ2-2, with 7 bases identical to TRBD1. Germline CDR1 reads SGHDT; CDR2 reads YYEEEE. CDR3 length equals 15 residues. V lost 4 bases, J lost 3 bases, and 6 bases stayed unmatched.

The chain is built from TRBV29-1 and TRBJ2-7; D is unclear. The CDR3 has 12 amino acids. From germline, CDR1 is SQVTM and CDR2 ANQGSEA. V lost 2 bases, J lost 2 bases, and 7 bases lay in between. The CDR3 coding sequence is TGCAGCGTTGAAACTCGGCCCTACGAGCAGTACTTC. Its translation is CSVETRPYEQYF.

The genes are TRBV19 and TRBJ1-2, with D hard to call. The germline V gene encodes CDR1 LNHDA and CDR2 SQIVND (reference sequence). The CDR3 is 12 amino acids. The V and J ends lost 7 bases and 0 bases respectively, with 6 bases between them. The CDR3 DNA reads TGTGCCAGTATATCGTCTAACTATGGCTACACCTTC. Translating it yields CASISSNYGYTF.

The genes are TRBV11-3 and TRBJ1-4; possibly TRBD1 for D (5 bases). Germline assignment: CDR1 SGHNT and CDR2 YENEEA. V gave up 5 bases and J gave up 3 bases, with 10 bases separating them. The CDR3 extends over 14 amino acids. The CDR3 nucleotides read TGTGCCAGCAGCCCCACGGGGGCTAATGAAAAACTGTTTTTT. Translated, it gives CASSPTGANEKLFF.

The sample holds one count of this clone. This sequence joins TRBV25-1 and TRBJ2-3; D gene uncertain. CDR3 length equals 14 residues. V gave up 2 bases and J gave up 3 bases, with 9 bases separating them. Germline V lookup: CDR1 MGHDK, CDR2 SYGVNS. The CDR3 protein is CASSEEYKTDTQYF. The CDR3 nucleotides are TGTGCCAGCAGTGAAGAGTACAAGACAGATACGCAGTATTTT.

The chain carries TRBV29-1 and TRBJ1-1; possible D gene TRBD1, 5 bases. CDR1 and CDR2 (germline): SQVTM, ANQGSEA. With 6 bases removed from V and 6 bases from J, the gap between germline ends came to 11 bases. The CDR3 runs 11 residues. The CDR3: CSVGPSSEAFF. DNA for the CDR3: TGCAGCGTGGGACCGAGCTCTGAAGCTTTCTTT. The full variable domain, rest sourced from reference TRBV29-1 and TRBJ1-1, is SAVISQKPSRDICQRGTSLTIQCQVDSQVTMMFWYRQQPGQSLTLIATANQGSEATYESGFVIDKFPISRPNLTFSTLTVSNMSPEDSSIYLCSVGPSSEAFFGQGTRLTVV.

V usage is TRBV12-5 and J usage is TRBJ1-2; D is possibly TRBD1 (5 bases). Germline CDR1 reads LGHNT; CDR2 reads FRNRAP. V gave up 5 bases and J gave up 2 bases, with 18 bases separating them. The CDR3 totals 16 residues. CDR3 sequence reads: CASGPTLPGLNYGYTF. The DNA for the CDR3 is TGTGCTAGTGGTCCCACTCTCCCGGGGCTGAACTATGGCTACACCTTC.

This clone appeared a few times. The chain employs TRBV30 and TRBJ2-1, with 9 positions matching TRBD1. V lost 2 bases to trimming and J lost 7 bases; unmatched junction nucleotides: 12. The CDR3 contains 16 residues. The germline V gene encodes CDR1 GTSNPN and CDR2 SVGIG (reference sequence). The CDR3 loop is CAWSWGGQGGWNEQFF. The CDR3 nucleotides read TGTGCCTGGAGTTGGGGGGGACAGGGCGGTTGGAATGAGCAGTTCTTC.

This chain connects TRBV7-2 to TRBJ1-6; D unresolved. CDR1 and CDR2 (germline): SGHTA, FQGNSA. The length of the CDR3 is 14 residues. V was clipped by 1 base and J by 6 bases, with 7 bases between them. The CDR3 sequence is CASSLDPANSPLHF. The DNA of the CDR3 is TGTGCCAGCAGCTTAGATCCAGCTAATTCACCCCTCCACTTT.

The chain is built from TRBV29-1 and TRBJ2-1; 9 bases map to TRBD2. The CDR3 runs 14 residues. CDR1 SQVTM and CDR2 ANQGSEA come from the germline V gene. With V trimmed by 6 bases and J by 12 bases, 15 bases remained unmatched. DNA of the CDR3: TGCAGCGTGGCCTCTGGCGGGGGGGTCTTGCTGCAGTTCTTC. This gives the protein CSVASGGGVLLQFF.

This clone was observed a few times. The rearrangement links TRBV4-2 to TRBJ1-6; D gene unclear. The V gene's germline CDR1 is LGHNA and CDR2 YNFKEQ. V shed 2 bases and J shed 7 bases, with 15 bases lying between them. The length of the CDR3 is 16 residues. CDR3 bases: TGTGCCAGCAGCCAAATCCAAGCAACTTCAAATTCACCCCTCCACTTT. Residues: CASSQIQATSNSPLHF.

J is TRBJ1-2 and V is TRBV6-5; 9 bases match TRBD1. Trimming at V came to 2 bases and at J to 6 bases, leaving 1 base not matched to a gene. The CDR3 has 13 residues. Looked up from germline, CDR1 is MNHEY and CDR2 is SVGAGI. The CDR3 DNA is TGTGCCAGCAGTTACGGGACAGGGAATGGCTACACCTTC. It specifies CASSYGTGNGYTF.

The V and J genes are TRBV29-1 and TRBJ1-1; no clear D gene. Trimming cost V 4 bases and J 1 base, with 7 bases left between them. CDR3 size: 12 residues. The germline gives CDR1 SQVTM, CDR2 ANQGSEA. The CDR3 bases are TGCAGCGTTGCGTCCCCGAACACTGAAGCTTTCTTT. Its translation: CSVASPNTEAFF.

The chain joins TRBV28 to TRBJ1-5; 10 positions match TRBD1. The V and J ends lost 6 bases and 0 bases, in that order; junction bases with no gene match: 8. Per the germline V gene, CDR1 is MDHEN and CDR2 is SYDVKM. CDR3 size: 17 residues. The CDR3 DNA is TGTGCCAGCAGAAACCGGGACAGGGGCTATAGCAATCAGCCCCAGCATTTT. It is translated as CASRNRDRGYSNQPQHF.

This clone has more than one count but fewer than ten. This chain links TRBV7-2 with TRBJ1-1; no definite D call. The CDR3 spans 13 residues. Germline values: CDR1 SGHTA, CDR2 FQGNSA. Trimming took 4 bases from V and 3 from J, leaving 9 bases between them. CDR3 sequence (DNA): TGTGCCAGCAGCTCCGAGTCGTACACTGAAGCTTTCTTT. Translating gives CASSSESYTEAFF.

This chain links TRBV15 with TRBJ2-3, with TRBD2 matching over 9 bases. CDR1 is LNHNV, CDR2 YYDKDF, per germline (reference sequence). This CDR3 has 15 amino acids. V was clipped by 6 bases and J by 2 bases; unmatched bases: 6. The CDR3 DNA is TGTGCCACCAGGATAGCGGGAGAGCCCACAGATACGCAGTATTTT. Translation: CATRIAGEPTDTQYF.

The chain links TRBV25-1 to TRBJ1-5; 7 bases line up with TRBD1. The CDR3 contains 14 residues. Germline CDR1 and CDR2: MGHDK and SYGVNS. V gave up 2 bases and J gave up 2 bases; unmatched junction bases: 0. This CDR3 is CASSETGGNQPQHF. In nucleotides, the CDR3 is TGTGCCAGCAGTGAAACAGGGGGCAATCAGCCCCAGCATTTT.

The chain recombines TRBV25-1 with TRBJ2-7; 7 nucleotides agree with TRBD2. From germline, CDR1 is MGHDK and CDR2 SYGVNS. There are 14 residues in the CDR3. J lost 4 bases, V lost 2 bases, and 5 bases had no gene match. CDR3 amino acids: CASSEVGGRYEQYF. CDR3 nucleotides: TGTGCCAGCAGTGAAGTGGGGGGGAGGTACGAGCAGTACTTC.

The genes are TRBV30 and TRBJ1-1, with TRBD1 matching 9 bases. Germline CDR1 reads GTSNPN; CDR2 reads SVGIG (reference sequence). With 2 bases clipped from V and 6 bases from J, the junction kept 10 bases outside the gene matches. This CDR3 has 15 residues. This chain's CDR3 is CAWSHRTGQGSEAFF. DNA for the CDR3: TGTGCCTGGAGTCATAGAACGGGACAGGGCTCTGAAGCTTTCTTT.

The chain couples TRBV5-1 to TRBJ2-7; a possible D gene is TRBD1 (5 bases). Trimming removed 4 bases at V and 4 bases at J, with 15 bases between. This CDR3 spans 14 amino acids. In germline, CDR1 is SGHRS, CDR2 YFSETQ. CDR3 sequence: CASSSQGEVYEQYF. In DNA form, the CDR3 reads TGCGCCAGCAGCAGTCAGGGTGAGGTATACGAGCAGTACTTC.

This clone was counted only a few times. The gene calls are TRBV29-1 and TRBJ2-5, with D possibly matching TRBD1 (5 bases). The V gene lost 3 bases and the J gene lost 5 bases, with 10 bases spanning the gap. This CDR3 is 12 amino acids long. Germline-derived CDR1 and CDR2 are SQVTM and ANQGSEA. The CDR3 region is CSVDQGPETQYF. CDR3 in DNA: TGCAGCGTTGATCAGGGTCCGGAGACCCAGTACTTC.

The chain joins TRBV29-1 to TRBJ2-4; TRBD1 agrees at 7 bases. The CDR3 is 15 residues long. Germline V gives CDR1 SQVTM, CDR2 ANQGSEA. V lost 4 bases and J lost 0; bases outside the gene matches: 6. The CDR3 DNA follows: TGCAGCGTTGTAGACAGGGAGAGAGCCAAAAACATTCAGTACTTC. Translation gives CSVVDRERAKNIQYF.

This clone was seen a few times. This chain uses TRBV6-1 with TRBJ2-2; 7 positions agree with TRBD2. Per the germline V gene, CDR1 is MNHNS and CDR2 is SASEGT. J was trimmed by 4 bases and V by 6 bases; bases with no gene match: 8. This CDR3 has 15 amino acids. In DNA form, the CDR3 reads TGTGCCAGCAGCGCGCTGACTAGCTTCACCGGGGAGCTGTTTTTT. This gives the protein CASSALTSFTGELFF.